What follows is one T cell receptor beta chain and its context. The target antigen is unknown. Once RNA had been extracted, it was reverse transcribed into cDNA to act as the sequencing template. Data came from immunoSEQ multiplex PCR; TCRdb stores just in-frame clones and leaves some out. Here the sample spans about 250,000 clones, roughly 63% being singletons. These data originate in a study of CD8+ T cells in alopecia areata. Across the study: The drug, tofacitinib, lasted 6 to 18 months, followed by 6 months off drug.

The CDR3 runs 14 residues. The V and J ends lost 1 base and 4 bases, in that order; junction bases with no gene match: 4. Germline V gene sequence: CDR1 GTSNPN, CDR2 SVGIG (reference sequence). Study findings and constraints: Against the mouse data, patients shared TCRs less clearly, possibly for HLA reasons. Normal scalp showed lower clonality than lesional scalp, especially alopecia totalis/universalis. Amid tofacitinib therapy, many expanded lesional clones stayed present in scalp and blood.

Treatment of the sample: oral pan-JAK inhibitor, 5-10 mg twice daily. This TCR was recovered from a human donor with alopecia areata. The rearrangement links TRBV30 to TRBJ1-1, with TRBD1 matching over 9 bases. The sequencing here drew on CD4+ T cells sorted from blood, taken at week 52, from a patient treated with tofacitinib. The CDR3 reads CAWSGGQGGTEAFF. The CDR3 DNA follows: TGTGCCTGGAGTGGGGGACAGGGTGGCACTGAAGCTTTCTTT.